This TCR beta chain was profiled in a study of human T cells and chemical hapten exposure. There are 15 residues in the CDR3. From germline, CDR1 is MDHEN and CDR2 SYDVKM. Trimming cost V 4 bases and J 6 bases; bases outside gene matches: 11. This clonotype has more than one count but fewer than ten. MiXCR was run by TCRdb on the RACE reads, yielding one entry per CDR3 protein. The table shows 300,000 to 450,000 distinct CDR3 sequences, with around 5% occurring only once. Regarding time point: patch test 1, 2 weeks after DPC sensitization. Treatment of the sample: therapeutic diphenylcyclopropenone sensitization with weekly scalp DPC. Drawing of blood took place ahead of applying each patch test.

Sequences were derived from whole blood, sampled in connection with sensitization to the hapten diphenylcyclopropenone (DPC). This receptor was identified in a woman in her 50s with alopecia areata. Some clones in this sample may be carry-over from other donors' samples. The V and J genes are TRBV28 and TRBJ2-7; 8 positions match TRBD2. The CDR3 here is CASSSPPGGAGEQYF. The DNA for the CDR3 is TGTGCCAGCAGTTCCCCTCCGGGAGGGGCGGGCGAGCAGTACTTC.